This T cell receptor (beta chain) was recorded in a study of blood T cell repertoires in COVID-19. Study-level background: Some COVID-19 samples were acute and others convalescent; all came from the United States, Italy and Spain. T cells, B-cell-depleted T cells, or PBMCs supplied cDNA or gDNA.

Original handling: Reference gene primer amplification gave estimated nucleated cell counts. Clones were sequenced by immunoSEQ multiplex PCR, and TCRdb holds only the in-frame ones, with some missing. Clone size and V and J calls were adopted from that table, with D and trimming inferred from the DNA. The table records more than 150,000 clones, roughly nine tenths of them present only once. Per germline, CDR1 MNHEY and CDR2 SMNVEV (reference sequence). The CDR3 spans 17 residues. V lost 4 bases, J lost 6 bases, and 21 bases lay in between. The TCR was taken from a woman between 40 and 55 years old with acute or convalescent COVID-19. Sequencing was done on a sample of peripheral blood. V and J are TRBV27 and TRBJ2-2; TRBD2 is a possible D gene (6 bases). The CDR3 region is CASSSDFGGDGAGELFF. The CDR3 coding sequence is TGTGCCAGCAGTTCGGATTTCGGAGGGGATGGGGCCGGGGAGCTGTTTTTT.